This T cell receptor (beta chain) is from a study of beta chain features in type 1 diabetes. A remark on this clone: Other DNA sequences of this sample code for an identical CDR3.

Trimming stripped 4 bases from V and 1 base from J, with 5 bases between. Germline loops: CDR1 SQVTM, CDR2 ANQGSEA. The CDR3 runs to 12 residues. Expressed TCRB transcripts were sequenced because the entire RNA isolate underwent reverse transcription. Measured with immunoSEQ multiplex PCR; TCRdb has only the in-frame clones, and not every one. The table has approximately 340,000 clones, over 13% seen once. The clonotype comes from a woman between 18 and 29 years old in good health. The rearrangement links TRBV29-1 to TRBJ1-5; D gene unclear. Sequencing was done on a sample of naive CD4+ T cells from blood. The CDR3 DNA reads TGCAGCGTTGGCGTAAGCAATCAGCCCCAGCATTTT. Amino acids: CSVGVSNQPQHF. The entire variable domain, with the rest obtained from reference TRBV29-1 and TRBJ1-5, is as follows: SAVISQKPSRDICQRGTSLTIQCQVDSQVTMMFWYRQQPGQSLTLIATANQGSEATYESGFVIDKFPISRPNLTFSTLTVSNMSPEDSSIYLCSVGVSNQPQHFGDGTRLSIL.